The entry below gives a single T cell receptor (beta chain) sequence along with its context. As yet, its antigen is unknown. This specimen comes from a study of PD-1 blockade in classical Hodgkin lymphoma. The germline V gene encodes CDR1 SGHAT and CDR2 FQNNGV. V was cut by 1 base and J by 5 bases, with 2 bases left in between. The CDR3 extends over 11 amino acids. Produced via immunoSEQ multiplex PCR; TCRdb's table is partial and in-frame only. The sample comprises approximately 25,000 clones, about four fifths of which are singletons, and around 1.8% rests with the top ten. After autologous stem cell transplantation all patients relapsed, and prior brentuximab vedotin exposure differed between cohorts. The study purified CD4+ T cells from thawed PBMCs using magnetic negative selection. Best responses were complete response, partial response or progressive disease. Study-wide points: CD4+ TCR diversity climbed significantly by C4D1, unlike CD8+ TCR diversity. The origin of the repertoire differences remains undefined, with disease activity or prior therapy as possible causes.

This TCR derives from a human donor with classical Hodgkin lymphoma. The source was CD4+ T cells from blood, collected at baseline. The chain links TRBV11-2 to TRBJ2-5; no reliable D call. The CDR3: CASSLGETQYF. The CDR3 DNA reads TGTGCCAGCAGCTTAGGGGAGACCCAGTACTTC.